This T cell receptor (beta chain) was recovered during a study of blood T cell repertoires in COVID-19 (dated by TCRdb to between 2020 and 2021). At the level of the whole study: Samples from collaborators originated in the United States, Italy and Spain and spanned both the acute and convalescent phases of COVID-19. The material from the prospective study consisted of cDNA or gDNA derived from T cells, B-cell-depleted T cells, or PBMCs. The dataset comprised deeply sampled blood TCRbeta repertoires from subjects exposed to, actively infected with, or recovered from COVID-19. The repertoires were released in a freely available public database intended as a resource for research on the immune response to SARS-CoV-2. The samples were drawn from the first 160 participants of the ongoing ImmuneRACE study and from 950 to 1,500 subjects provided by 6 global collaborators. A de-identified subject ID, COVID-19 status, age in years and sex were almost always included in the sample metadata. Where available, HLA class I and class II types were obtained from metadata supplied by the sample provider rather than from assay-based typing. On the study overall, not on this receptor specifically: Clinical and demographic metadata were provided uncurated, with the amount varying by source and participant.

TCRbeta CDR3 regions were amplified from genomic DNA using the immunoSEQ Assay, a bias-controlled multiplex PCR. Under the source paper's analysis protocol: Nucleated cell counts per sample were estimated from amplification of reference gene primers within the assay. To quantify the absolute abundance of each unique TCRbeta CDR3 rearrangement, sequence reads were collapsed and filtered. For each sample, productive Simpson clonality was calculated as the square root of Simpson's diversity index across productive rearrangements. TCRdb provides this immuneACCESS table in a form limited to in-frame rearrangements. Some clones are lacking; in checked studies, under half of them reflect an unresolved V gene, and why the rest are absent is not known. V and J calls plus clone size are reproduced from that table; the DNA served to infer D and trimming. The sample contains roughly 200,000 clones, 85% to 90% of them found a single time. The top ten clonotypes cover around 8% of the sample.

Collaborating institutions collected whole blood in K2EDTA tubes following their own protocols. For TCRbeta analysis, collaborator samples were shipped as frozen whole blood, as isolated PBMCs, or as DNA extracted from either sample type. In the case of this clone: No cognate antigen has been identified for it. Nothing much larger sits one base from this clone, and base qualities are not available.

V sheds 1 base and J sheds 6 bases, leaving 10 bases between their ends. The CDR3 measures 14 amino acids from cysteine to phenylalanine. Kept here is only the CDR3 DNA, which spans 42 bases and is read in frame from base 1. The germline V gene specifies SGHRS as CDR1 and YFSETQ as CDR2. The origin of this receptor is a woman aged 55-69 years with acute or convalescent COVID-19. The chain is encoded by TRBV5-1 joined to TRBJ2-2, and TRBD1 may be the D gene, going by 6 matching bases. Source material: peripheral blood. The nucleotide sequence is given as TGCGCCAGCAGCTTGCTACAGGGACCCGGGGAGCTGTTTTTT. Its translation is CASSLLQGPGELFF.